The rows below give T cell receptor beta chains drawn from one sample of a study of T cells in localized non-small cell lung cancer. Sequencing was performed with immunoSEQ multiplex PCR; in TCRdb, only in-frame clones are kept and a portion is missing. The table has roughly 28,000 clones, roughly 86% seen once. The sequencing used peripheral blood, collected before any cancer treatment. The source is a male donor at least 60 years old with stage I lung adenocarcinoma. CDR3s include the opening cysteine and the closing phenylalanine or tryptophan. A D gene is named only where the DNA matches it firmly. Clone size is not always given. Where it is, it says once, few, many or a class for expanded clones.

j_call | d_call | v_call | clone_size | cdr3_aa | cdr3_nt
TRBJ1-5 | TRBD1 | TRBV18 | once | CASSGQGYQPQHF | TGTGCCAGCTCCGGACAGGGGTATCAGCCCCAGCATTTT
TRBJ2-4 | TRBD2 | TRBV6-5 | . | CASASGGDVIQYF | TGTGCCAGCGCTAGCGGGGGGGACGTCATTCAGTACTTC
TRBJ1-4 | TRBD1 | TRBV6-1 | . | CASSRDRDEKLFF | TGTGCCAGCAGCCGGGACAGGGACGAAAAACTGTTTTTT
TRBJ2-3 | TRBD2 | TRBV7-2 | . | CASSSQKRGVVTDTQYF | TGTGCCAGCAGCTCACAAAAGCGGGGCGTTGTCACAGATACGCAGTATTTT
TRBJ2-2 | . | TRBV29-1 | . | CSVEGQQNTGELFF | TGCAGCGTGGAGGGACAGCAGAACACCGGGGAGCTGTTTTTT
TRBJ2-3 | . | TRBV7-9 | once | CASSPNHGYTQYF | TGTGCCAGCAGCCCCAACCATGGATATACGCAGTATTTT
TRBJ1-1 | . | TRBV7-2 | . | CASSPQQGGTEAFF | TGTGCCAGCAGTCCCCAACAGGGAGGGACTGAAGCTTTCTTT
TRBJ1-4 | . | TRBV5-5 | . | CASSPGPNEKLFF | TGTGCCAGCAGCCCGGGCCCTAATGAAAAACTGTTTTTT
TRBJ1-2 | . | TRBV7-9 | . | CASSSWTDNYGYTF | TGTGCCAGCAGCTCTTGGACGGATAACTATGGCTACACCTTC
TRBJ1-4 | . | TRBV9 | . | CASSVDGRGENEKLFF | TGTGCCAGCAGCGTAGACGGGAGGGGCGAAAATGAAAAACTGTTTTTT
TRBJ2-3 | TRBD2 | TRBV7-2 | . | CASSLTLGGETDTQYF | TGTGCCAGCAGCTTAACTCTGGGGGGGGAGACAGATACGCAGTATTTT
TRBJ2-3 | TRBD1 | TRBV5-1 | few | CASSSATGASTDTQYF | TGCGCCAGCAGCTCCGCGACAGGGGCTAGCACAGATACGCAGTATTTT
TRBJ2-2 | TRBD2 | TRBV5-4 | . | CASSLELAGTGELFF | TGTGCCAGCAGCTTGGAACTAGCGGGGACCGGGGAGCTGTTTTTT
TRBJ2-7 | TRBD1 | TRBV5-6 | . | CASSEEQGYEQYF | TGTGCCAGCAGCGAGGAACAGGGGTACGAGCAGTACTTC
TRBJ1-1 | . | TRBV5-1 | . | CASSFKADTEAFF | TGCGCCAGCAGCTTCAAGGCAGACACTGAAGCTTTCTTT
TRBJ2-3 | . | TRBV30 | . | CAWRAGGGTQYF | TGTGCCTGGAGAGCCGGGGGCGGTACGCAGTATTTT
TRBJ2-5 | . | TRBV6-5 | . | CASSLGTDQQETQYF | TGTGCCAGCAGCCTCGGGACGGACCAACAAGAGACCCAGTACTTC
TRBJ2-1 | . | TRBV15 | once | CATTGVSYNEQFF | TGTGCCACCACGGGGGTTTCCTACAATGAGCAGTTCTTC
TRBJ2-2 | . | TRBV6-4 | . | CASSLMGNTGELFF | TGTGCCAGCAGCCTTATGGGGAACACCGGGGAGCTGTTTTTT
TRBJ1-1 | . | TRBV30 | . | CAWSGASDMDTEAFF | TGTGCCTGGAGTGGGGCGAGTGATATGGACACTGAAGCTTTCTTT
TRBJ1-6 | . | TRBV7-2 | . | CASSDTGGNSPLHF | TGTGCCAGCAGCGACACGGGGGGTAATTCACCCCTCCACTTT
TRBJ2-1 | . | TRBV7-3 | . | CASSLDSYNEQFF | TGTGCCAGCAGCTTAGACAGTTACAATGAGCAGTTCTTC
TRBJ2-2 | TRBD2 | TRBV6-5 | . | CASSYPRGANTGELFF | TGTGCCAGCAGTTACCCGCGGGGGGCGAACACCGGGGAGCTGTTTTTT
TRBJ2-2 | . | TRBV25-1 | . | CASSPDGPGELFF | TGTGCCAGCAGCCCCGATGGCCCCGGGGAGCTGTTTTTT
TRBJ2-3 | . | TRBV7-2 | . | CASSIYGTDTQYF | TGTGCCAGCAGCATCTATGGCACAGATACGCAGTATTTT
TRBJ2-2 | . | TRBV6-5 | . | CASSYSRRTNTGELFF | TGTGCCAGCAGTTACTCGAGGCGGACGAACACCGGGGAGCTGTTTTTT
TRBJ1-1 | . | TRBV11-2 | . | CASSSGQINTEAFF | TGTGCCAGCAGCTCAGGACAGATAAACACTGAAGCTTTCTTT
TRBJ2-5 | TRBD2 | TRBV28 | once | CASSLRPSGGTQYF | TGTGCCAGCAGTTTAAGGCCTAGCGGAGGGACCCAGTACTTC
TRBJ2-3 | TRBD2 | TRBV28 | once | CASSQGLAGGYRTDTQYF | TGTGCCAGCAGTCAGGGACTAGCGGGGGGCTACCGCACAGATACGCAGTATTTT
TRBJ2-5 | TRBD2 | TRBV10-3 | . | CAISASGVEETQYF | TGTGCCATCAGTGCTAGCGGGGTAGAAGAGACCCAGTACTTC
TRBJ2-4 | . | TRBV7-9 | . | CASSSGTPNIQYF | TGTGCCAGCAGCTCCGGGACACCTAACATTCAGTACTTC
TRBJ2-7 | TRBD1 | TRBV5-1 | . | CASSLGPQGQGAAINEQYF | TGCGCCAGCAGCTTGGGGCCCCAGGGACAGGGGGCCGCTATAAACGAGCAGTACTTC
TRBJ1-4 | TRBD1 | TRBV28 | . | CASSSFGQGATNEKLFF | TGTGCCAGCAGTTCATTTGGACAGGGAGCAACTAATGAAAAACTGTTTTTT
TRBJ2-4 | . | TRBV7-2 | . | CASSWSAGDQNIQYF | TGTGCCAGCAGCTGGTCGGCAGGGGATCAAAACATTCAGTACTTC
TRBJ2-7 | . | TRBV4-1 | once | CASSQDGVSYEQYF | TGCGCCAGCAGCCAAGATGGGGTTTCCTACGAGCAGTACTTC
TRBJ2-7 | . | TRBV21-1 | few | CATPGQISYEQYF | TGTGCCACGCCGGGACAGATCTCCTACGAGCAGTACTTC
TRBJ2-3 | . | TRBV18 | . | CASSPRASPTDTQYF | TGTGCCAGCTCACCGAGGGCATCTCCCACAGATACGCAGTATTTT
TRBJ1-3 | . | TRBV25-1 | . | CASSGGGSGNTIYF | TGTGCCAGCAGTGGCGGGGGATCTGGAAACACCATATATTTT
TRBJ1-5 | . | TRBV6-1 | . | CASSELGGNQPQHF | TGTGCCAGCAGTGAACTGGGGGGCAATCAGCCCCAGCATTTT
TRBJ2-7 | TRBD2 | TRBV27 | . | CASSLTGTIYEQYF | TGTGCCAGCAGTTTGACGGGGACTATCTACGAGCAGTACTTC
TRBJ2-7 | . | TRBV5-6 | . | CASSTLRTISYEQYF | TGTGCCAGCAGTACCCTAAGGACAATATCCTACGAGCAGTACTTC
TRBJ2-7 | TRBD2 | TRBV5-6 | . | CASSREEPYEQYF | TGTGCCAGCAGTCGGGAGGAGCCCTACGAGCAGTACTTC